The entry below gives a single T cell receptor (beta chain) sequence along with its context. Its cognate antigen is unknown. The sample originates from a study of CD8 T cells in ankylosing spondylitis. Study findings and constraints: Ankylosing spondylitis blood appeared to be characterized by a TCR beta motif of under ten highly homologous variants. In ankylosing spondylitis patients, matched synovial fluid reportedly showed significant enrichment of disease-linked clones. Earlier work had already found some motif variants in reactive arthritis synovial fluid and blood.

Quantitative 5'-RACE with molecular barcodes produced the TCR beta libraries. TCRdb ran MiXCR on the 5' RACE reads and lists one entry per CDR3 protein. Of 750,000 to 850,000 distinct CDR3 sequences listed, around 11% were seen once; the top ten hold 0.51%. The TCR originated in a male donor with ankylosing spondylitis. The sample consisted of blood, either unsorted or a sorted T cell fraction (not recorded which).

CDR3 sequence (DNA): TGTGCAAGTCGCTTCGGGTTAGATACGCAGTATTTT. It encodes CASRFGLDTQYF. The rearrangement uses TRBV12-2 and TRBJ2-3. TRBV12-2 is a documented pseudogene. The CDR3 is 12 residues long.